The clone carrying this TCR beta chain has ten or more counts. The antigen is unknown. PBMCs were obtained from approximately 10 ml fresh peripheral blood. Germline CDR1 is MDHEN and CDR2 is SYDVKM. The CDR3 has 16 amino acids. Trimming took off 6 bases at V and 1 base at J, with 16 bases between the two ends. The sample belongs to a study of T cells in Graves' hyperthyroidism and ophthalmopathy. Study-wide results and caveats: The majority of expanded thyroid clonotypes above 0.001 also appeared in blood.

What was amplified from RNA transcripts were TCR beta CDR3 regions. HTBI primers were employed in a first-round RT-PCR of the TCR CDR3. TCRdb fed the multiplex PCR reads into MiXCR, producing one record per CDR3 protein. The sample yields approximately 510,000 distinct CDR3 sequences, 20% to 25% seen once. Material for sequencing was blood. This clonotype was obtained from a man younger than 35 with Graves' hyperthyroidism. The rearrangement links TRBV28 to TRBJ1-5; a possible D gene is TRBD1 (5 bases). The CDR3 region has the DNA TGTGCCAGCAGAACAAAAGGGACGAGGAGCAATCAGCCCCAGCATTTT. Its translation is CASRTKGTRSNQPQHF.